The 30 T cell receptor beta chains below were found in one sample sequenced in a study of Ad26.COV2.S vaccination and SARS-CoV-2 variants. Treatment indicated: roughly 18 received Ad26.COV2.S at low or high dose, single or two shots; several received placebo; per-sample allocation not given. On day 63 after the first injection, vaccine and placebo recipients gave samples. Assay: immunoSEQ multiplex PCR; the TCRdb copy retains only in-frame clones and omits some. The sample includes about 480,000 clones, around 85% seen only once; the top ten take 13%. The source was peripheral blood, collected in a trial of Ad26.COV2.S vaccine versus placebo. Receptors were obtained from a person between 18 and 65 years old who received the Ad26.COV2.S COVID-19 vaccine or a placebo.

The rearrangement joins TRBV30 to TRBJ1-5; 8 positions match TRBD1. CDR3 size: 17 residues. J was trimmed by 4 bases and V by 0 bases; bases with no gene match: 11. Germline V lookup: CDR1 GTSNPN, CDR2 SVGIG (reference sequence). The CDR3 nucleotides read TGTGCCTGGAGTGTAGGTTTCTCGACAGGGGCAAATCAGCCCCAGCATTTT. Protein sequence: CAWSVGFSTGANQPQHF.

This chain connects TRBV2 to TRBJ2-1, with TRBD2 matching 13 bases. The V and J ends lost 7 bases and 3 bases, in that order; junction bases with no gene match: 6. The germline CDR1 and CDR2 sequences are SNHLY and FYNNEI. The length of the CDR3 is 16 residues. The CDR3 DNA is TGTGCCAGCAATTCACTAGCGGGAGGGCTCTACAATGAGCAGTTCTTC. It yields the protein CASNSLAGGLYNEQFF. Looking up the rest from reference TRBV2 and TRBJ2-1 gives the full variable domain: EPEVTQTPSHQVTQMGQEVILRCVPISNHLYFYWYRQILGQKVEFLVSFYNNEISEKSEIFDDQFSVERPDGSNFTLKIRSTKLEDSAMYFCASNSLAGGLYNEQFFGPGTRLTVL.

The sample holds a few counts of this clone. The rearrangement joins TRBV5-1 to TRBJ2-2; tentatively, D is TRBD1 (5 bases). Trimming took 2 bases from V and 7 from J, leaving 18 bases between them. Germline V gives CDR1 SGHRS, CDR2 YFSETQ. The CDR3 is 16 residues long. The CDR3 DNA sequence: TGCGCCAGCAGCTTTGGGGCAGCCGGCCCTCTCGGGGAGCTGTTTTTT. Its protein product is CASSFGAAGPLGELFF.

The CDR3 loop is CASSLLTGSSGANVLTF. The CDR3 DNA follows: TGTGCCAGCAGCCTACTTACGGGGAGCTCTGGGGCCAACGTCCTGACTTTC. The chain is built from TRBV3-1 (or the pseudogene TRBV3-2) and TRBJ2-6; D might be TRBD2 (5 bases). Looked up from germline, CDR1 is LGHDT and CDR2 is YNNKEL (reference sequence). V lost 4 bases and J 0 bases, leaving 13 bases between the germline ends. The CDR3 spans 17 residues.

V gene TRBV5-1 combines with J gene TRBJ1-2; possibly TRBD1 for D (5 bases). This CDR3 has 15 amino acids. From germline, CDR1 is SGHRS and CDR2 YFSETQ. Between the trimmed V and J ends, which lost 4 bases and 3 bases, there was a span of 16 bases. CDR3: CASSRTWDVDYGYTF. CDR3 coding DNA: TGCGCCAGCAGCCGGACTTGGGACGTGGACTATGGCTACACCTTC.

The chain has TRBV6-5 and TRBJ2-1, with D tentatively TRBD2 (6 bases). Germline CDR1 and CDR2: MNHEY and SVGAGI. The V end lost 7 bases, the J end lost 8 bases, and 15 bases lay between the germline ends. The CDR3 covers 13 residues. The CDR3: CASTPRRVYEQFF. CDR3 sequence (DNA): TGTGCCAGCACCCCCCGGAGGGTGTATGAGCAGTTCTTC.

CDR3 sequence: CATSDLPPGTGELFF. CDR3 coding DNA: TGTGCCACCAGTGACTTGCCCCCGGGCACCGGGGAGCTGTTTTTT. The V gene is TRBV24-1, the J gene TRBJ2-2; D gene uncertain. Germline lookup yields CDR1 KGHDR and CDR2 SFDVKD. The germline V and J ends were trimmed by 4 bases and 4 bases, with 12 bases remaining between them. The CDR3 extends over 15 amino acids.

The V and J genes are TRBV2 and TRBJ2-7; no clear D gene. CDR1 and CDR2 from the germline V gene are SNHLY and FYNNEI. The V end was cut by 0 bases, the J end by 1 base, with 4 bases between. The CDR3 contains 13 residues. The CDR3 spells CASSEATSYEQYF. The CDR3, as DNA: TGTGCCAGCAGTGAAGCCACGTCCTACGAGCAGTACTTC.

Only a few counts were recorded for this clone. The J gene is TRBJ1-4, the V gene TRBV30; D is possibly TRBD1 (5 bases). From germline, CDR1 is GTSNPN and CDR2 SVGIG (reference sequence). This CDR3 contains 13 residues. V was cut by 2 bases and J by 8 bases, with 12 bases left in between. CDR3 sequence: CAWSMGNREKLFF. The CDR3 DNA reads as TGTGCCTGGAGTATGGGAAACAGGGAAAAACTGTTTTTT. The variable domain in full, with the rest retrieved from reference TRBV30 and TRBJ1-4, is SQTIHQWPATLVQPVGSPLSLECTVEGTSNPNLYWYRQAAGRGLQLLFYSVGIGQISSEVPQNLSASRPQDRQFILSSKKLLLSDSGFYLCAWSMGNREKLFFGSGTQLSVL.

The gene calls are TRBV28 and TRBJ1-1, with D possibly being TRBD1 (5 bases). Per germline, CDR1 MDHEN and CDR2 SYDVKM. The CDR3 runs to 15 residues. V gave up 1 base and J gave up 2 bases, with 11 bases separating them. DNA of the CDR3: TGTGCCAGCAGTTTATTGGGGCAGAAAAACACTGAAGCTTTCTTT. The encoded protein is CASSLLGQKNTEAFF.

The chain combines TRBV7-3 with TRBJ2-2; the D gene is possibly TRBD1 (6 bases). The CDR3 loop spans 13 amino acids. CDR1 and CDR2 from the germline V gene are SGHTA and FQGTGA. Trimming pared 5 bases from V and 5 bases from J, leaving 9 bases between. The CDR3 DNA follows: TGTGCCAGCAGCCAAACAGGGACCGGGGAGCTGTTTTTT. Encoded protein: CASSQTGTGELFF.

The chain joins TRBV6-1 to TRBJ2-1; D not certain. The germline CDR1 and CDR2 sequences are MNHNS and SASEGT. Deletions cut 0 bases from V and 4 bases from J, with 4 bases between. This CDR3 region has 13 residues. CDR3 region: CASSEAQYNEQFF. DNA of the CDR3: TGTGCCAGCAGTGAAGCCCAGTACAATGAGCAGTTCTTC.

The genes are TRBV5-1 and TRBJ1-1; D is uncertain. Trimming cost V 6 bases and J 5 bases, with 17 bases left between them. The CDR3 spans 14 residues. CDR1 and CDR2 from the germline V gene are SGHRS and YFSETQ. The CDR3 DNA sequence: TGCGCCAGCACGGCAGACGCTGGAAGGACTGAAGCTTTCTTT. Protein: CASTADAGRTEAFF.

The rearrangement joins TRBV6-1 to TRBJ2-2; TRBD2 aligns across 9 bases. Germline CDR1 is MNHNS and CDR2 is SASEGT. This CDR3 comprises 18 residues. Germline trimming cut 3 bases from V and 0 bases from J; bases unmatched to any gene: 8. For the CDR3, the DNA is TGTGCCAGCAGTGATGTCGTGGCGGGAGGGTCGAACACCGGGGAGCTGTTTTTT. Translation gives CASSDVVAGGSNTGELFF.

This clone was detected only once. The chain uses TRBV30 and TRBJ1-5; maybe TRBD1 (5 bases). Germline CDR1 reads GTSNPN; CDR2 reads SVGIG (reference sequence). This CDR3 region has 15 residues. V was pared by 4 bases and J by 0 bases, with 13 bases between. The DNA of the CDR3 is TGTGCCTGGACCTTAGGGGACGCTAGCAATCAGCCCCAGCATTTT. It encodes CAWTLGDASNQPQHF.

The rearrangement joins TRBV3-1 (or the pseudogene TRBV3-2) to TRBJ2-6; 8 bases line up with TRBD2. The CDR3 covers 15 residues. In germline, CDR1 is LGHDT, CDR2 YNNKEL (reference sequence). V shed 4 bases, J shed 4 bases, and the junction held 3 bases outside the gene matches. As DNA, the CDR3 is TGTGCCAGCAGCCTAGCGGGGCCCGGGGCCAACGTCCTGACTTTC. Residues: CASSLAGPGANVLTF.

The chain combines TRBV24-1 with TRBJ1-4; weak D call: TRBD1 (5 bases). Per the germline V gene, CDR1 is KGHDR and CDR2 is SFDVKD. Deletions cut 3 bases from V and 7 bases from J, with 11 bases between. This CDR3 region has 14 residues. The CDR3 spells CATSDGVGGEKLFF. For the CDR3, the DNA is TGTGCCACCAGTGATGGGGTCGGGGGTGAAAAACTGTTTTTT.

CDR3 nucleotides: TGTGCCAGCAGTAATCCCCTGAGACAGGGGAATCAGCCCCAGCATTTT. Residues: CASSNPLRQGNQPQHF. V and J are TRBV6-6 and TRBJ1-5; 8 nucleotides agree with TRBD1. With 5 bases clipped from V and 4 bases from J, the junction kept 10 bases outside the gene matches. The germline V gene encodes CDR1 MNHNY and CDR2 SVGAGI (reference sequence). This CDR3 spans 16 amino acids.

The V and J genes are TRBV5-6 and TRBJ1-4, with D unresolved. This CDR3 contains 14 residues. V lost 4 bases, J lost 4 bases, and 11 bases lay in between. The germline gives CDR1 SGHDT, CDR2 YYEEEE. CDR3 bases: TGTGCCAGCAGCCCTGATATCTTTAATGAAAAACTGTTTTTT. Translation gives CASSPDIFNEKLFF.

Concerning this clone itself: The sample carries other DNA sequences with the same CDR3. The rearrangement links TRBV7-8 to TRBJ2-5; D remains ambiguous. The CDR3 covers 11 residues. CDR1 and CDR2 from the germline V gene are SGHVS and FQNEAQ. The V end lost 5 bases, the J end lost 3 bases, and 4 bases lay between the germline ends. The CDR3 reads CASSPKETQYF. The CDR3 nucleotides are TGTGCCAGCAGCCCCAAAGAGACCCAGTACTTC.

CDR3 sequence reads: CASSSIGRSQETQYF. The CDR3 region has the DNA TGTGCCAGCAGCTCCATTGGGCGGAGCCAAGAGACCCAGTACTTC. V gene TRBV7-3 combines with J gene TRBJ2-5; D remains unclear. CDR3 size: 15 residues. Germline values: CDR1 SGHTA, CDR2 FQGTGA. V was cut by 4 bases and J by 1 base, with 13 bases left in between.

The rearrangement uses TRBV18 and TRBJ2-3; the match to TRBD2 covers 11 bases. CDR3 length: 16 residues. V dropped 4 bases and J dropped 3; count of bases not matched to a gene: 6. In germline, CDR1 is KGHSH, CDR2 LQKENI. CDR3 in amino acids: CASSLLLAGATDTQYF. The CDR3 DNA follows: TGTGCCAGCTCACTGTTACTAGCGGGAGCGACAGATACGCAGTATTTT.

This chain joins TRBV25-1 and TRBJ2-2; D possibly corresponds to TRBD1 (6 bases). The germline V gene has CDR1 MGHDK and CDR2 SYGVNS. Trimming cost V 6 bases and J 7 bases, with 24 bases left between them. The length of the CDR3 is 17 residues. The CDR3 region is CASSSTGGTKWIGELFF. DNA for the CDR3: TGTGCCAGCAGCTCAACCGGTGGGACAAAGTGGATCGGGGAGCTGTTTTTT.

As regards this clone: An end of the junction differs from the germline gene, which may be a read error. The CDR3: CASSLAGTGSYTF. The CDR3 bases are TGTGCCAGCAGCCTAGCCGGGACAGGGAGCTACACCTTC. The chain uses TRBV7-9 and TRBJ1-2; TRBD1 agrees at 9 bases. Germline V gives CDR1 SEHNR, CDR2 FQNEAQ (reference sequence). The CDR3 is 13 amino acids.

This rearrangement joins TRBV18 to TRBJ2-1, with D perhaps TRBD1 or TRBD2 (5 bases each). Germline V lookup: CDR1 KGHSH, CDR2 LQKENI. The CDR3 runs 13 residues. The V end was cut by 2 bases, the J end by 15 bases, with 17 bases between. The CDR3 spells CASSPVIGRQLFF. CDR3 nucleotides: TGTGCCAGCTCACCAGTAATAGGGAGACAGTTGTTCTTC.

V gene TRBV6-2 or TRBV6-3 combines with J gene TRBJ2-2; 7 bases line up with TRBD2. This CDR3 contains 14 residues. The ends lost 2 bases at V and 6 bases at J; junction bases unmatched: 3. The V gene's germline CDR1 is MNHEY and CDR2 SVGEGT. DNA for the CDR3: TGTGCCAGCAGTTACAGGGCGGGAGCCGGGGAGCTGTTTTTT. Its translation: CASSYRAGAGELFF.

Here the CDR3 DNA reads TGTGCCAGCAGCTTAGCGTCCACCTTCGGGCAAGAGACCCAGTACTTC. Translating gives CASSLASTFGQETQYF. The rearrangement joins TRBV7-9 to TRBJ2-5; D is undetermined. The germline CDR1 and CDR2 sequences are SEHNR and FQNEAQ (reference sequence). CDR3 length: 16 amino acids. The V end was cut by 0 bases, the J end by 2 bases, with 13 bases between.

In nucleotides, the CDR3 is TGTGCCAGCAGCTCGGGGGGAAGAGGGAACGAGCAGTACTTC. Translating gives CASSSGGRGNEQYF. V and J are TRBV7-9 and TRBJ2-7; 7 bases are shared with TRBD2. Germline CDR1 reads SEHNR; CDR2 reads FQNEAQ (reference sequence). The CDR3 has 14 amino acids. V lost 4 bases to trimming and J lost 5 bases; unmatched junction nucleotides: 8.

This chain uses TRBV4-3 with TRBJ2-5; tentative D call: TRBD1 (8 bases). The V gene's germline CDR1 is LGHNA and CDR2 YSLEER. The ends were cut back, 4 bases at V and 4 bases at J, with 16 bases in the middle. The CDR3 spans 15 residues. CDR3 region: CASSPRQGRGETQYF. CDR3 bases: TGCGCCAGCAGCCCGCGACAGGGGAGGGGAGAGACCCAGTACTTC.

This chain joins TRBV6-2 or TRBV6-3 and TRBJ1-2, with 8 nucleotides matching TRBD1. The V gene end was trimmed by 6 bases and the J gene end by 3 bases; junction bases not matched to a gene: 3. The CDR3 contains 13 residues. The germline V gene encodes CDR1 MNHEY and CDR2 SVGEGT. The CDR3 loop reads CASSLGQDYGYTF. In DNA, the CDR3 is TGTGCCAGCAGCCTGGGACAGGACTATGGCTACACCTTC.